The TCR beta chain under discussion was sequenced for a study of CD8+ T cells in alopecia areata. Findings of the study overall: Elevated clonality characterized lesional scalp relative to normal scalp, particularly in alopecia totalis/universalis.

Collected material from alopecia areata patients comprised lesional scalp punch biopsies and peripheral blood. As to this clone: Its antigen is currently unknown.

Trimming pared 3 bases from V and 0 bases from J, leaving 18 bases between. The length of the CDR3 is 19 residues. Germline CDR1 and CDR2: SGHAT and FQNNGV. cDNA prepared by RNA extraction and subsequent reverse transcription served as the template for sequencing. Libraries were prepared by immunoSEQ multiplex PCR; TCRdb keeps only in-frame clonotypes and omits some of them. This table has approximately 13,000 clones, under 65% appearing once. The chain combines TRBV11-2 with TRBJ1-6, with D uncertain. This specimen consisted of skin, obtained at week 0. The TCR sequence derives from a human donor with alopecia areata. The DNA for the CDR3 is TGTGCCAGCAGCTTCTGGCCCTACGCCACGAGCTCCTATAATTCACCCCTCCACTTT. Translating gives CASSFWPYATSSYNSPLHF.